This T cell receptor beta chain is drawn from a study of T cell responses to AZD1222 COVID-19 vaccine. Overall study findings and caveats: Repertoire samples came only from after the peak T cell response.

Assay used: immunoSEQ multiplex PCR; TCRdb lists only in-frame clones, some missing. The sample yields over 95,000 clones, approximately 84% seen once. V lost 3 bases, J lost 3 bases, and 4 bases stayed unmatched. CDR1 and CDR2 from the germline V gene are LNHDA and SQIVND (reference sequence). The CDR3 sequence is 17 residues long. About this clone itself: Its antigen is as yet unknown.

The chain has TRBV19 and TRBJ2-2, with TRBD2 matching 13 bases. The TCR sequence derives from an adult who received the AZD1222 COVID-19 vaccine. Sequences were derived from peripheral blood, sampled 28 days after the second AZD1222 dose. The CDR3 DNA sequence: TGTGCCAGTAGTATCCGGACTAGCGGGGGATACACCGGGGAGCTGTTTTTT. Translated, it gives CASSIRTSGGYTGELFF.